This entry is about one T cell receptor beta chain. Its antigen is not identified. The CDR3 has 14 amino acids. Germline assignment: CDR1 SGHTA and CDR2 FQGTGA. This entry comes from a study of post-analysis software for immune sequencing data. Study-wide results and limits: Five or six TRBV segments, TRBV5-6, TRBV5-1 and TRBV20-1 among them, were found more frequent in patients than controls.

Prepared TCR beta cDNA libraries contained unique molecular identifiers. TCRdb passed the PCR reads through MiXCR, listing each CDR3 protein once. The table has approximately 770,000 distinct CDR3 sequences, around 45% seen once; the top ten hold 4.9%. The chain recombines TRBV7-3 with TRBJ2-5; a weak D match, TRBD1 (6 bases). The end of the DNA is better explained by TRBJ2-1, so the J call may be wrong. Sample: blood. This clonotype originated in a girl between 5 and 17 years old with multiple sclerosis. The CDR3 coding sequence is TGTGCCAGCAGCTTAATTGGGGGCGGAGAGACCCAGTTCTTC. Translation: CASSLIGGGETQFF.